A selection of T cell receptor beta chains follows, all from one sample in a study of blood T cell repertoires in COVID-19. Using immunoSEQ multiplex PCR, the repertoire was profiled, and TCRdb retains in-frame clones only, with some absent. Here the sample spans 160,000 or so clones, over 75% being singletons. The sample comprised peripheral blood. These receptors were obtained from a man aged 65-85 years who had recovered from COVID-19. CDR3s include the opening cysteine and the closing phenylalanine or tryptophan. The D gene is left open where the match is weak. A row's size may be missing; if present it is once, few, many or a size class.

V	J	D	size	CDR3	DNA
TRBV28	TRBJ1-6	TRBD1	.	CASSLLTGTGASPLHF	TGTGCCAGCAGTTTACTCACCGGGACAGGGGCCTCACCCCTCCACTTT
TRBV9	TRBJ2-7	TRBD2	.	CASSARGTEGEQYF	TGTGCCAGCAGCGCGCGGGGGACGGAGGGGGAGCAGTACTTC
TRBV18	TRBJ2-5	TRBD1	.	CASSTGTGETQYF	TGTGCCAGCTCAACCGGGACAGGAGAGACCCAGTACTTC
TRBV4-1	TRBJ1-5	TRBD1	.	CASSPLGTGNQPQHF	TGCGCCAGCAGCCCCCTCGGGACAGGCAATCAGCCCCAGCATTTT
TRBV10-1	TRBJ2-3	.	once	CASSAGGTTDTQYF	TGCGCCAGCAGTGCCGGCGGAACCACAGATACGCAGTATTTT
TRBV4-1	TRBJ2-7	TRBD1	.	CASSQLTGTGLYEQYF	TGCGCCAGCAGCCAGCTTACCGGGACAGGCCTCTACGAGCAGTACTTC
TRBV12-3/TRBV12-4	TRBJ2-2	.	.	CASSLHGGGELFF	TGTGCCAGCAGTTTGCATGGAGGCGGGGAGCTGTTTTTT
TRBV4-1	TRBJ1-1	.	.	CASSQEAGITEAFF	TGCGCCAGCAGCCAAGAGGCAGGGATCACTGAAGCTTTCTTT
TRBV2	TRBJ1-1	.	once	CASGVERNTEAFF	TGTGCCAGCGGAGTAGAGAGGAACACTGAAGCTTTCTTT
TRBV7-9	TRBJ2-7	.	.	CASSRTGQGRHEQYF	TGTGCCAGCAGCCGAACGGGGCAGGGGCGGCACGAGCAGTACTTC
TRBV29-1	TRBJ1-2	.	.	CSVQSRHTGSHGYTF	TGCAGCGTTCAATCCCGGCACACAGGATCTCATGGCTACACCTTC
TRBV11-2	TRBJ1-1	.	.	CASSLNRNTEAFF	TGTGCCAGCAGCTTAAATAGGAACACTGAAGCTTTCTTT
TRBV18	TRBJ1-2	TRBD1	once	CASSPGGQGSEGNGYTF	TGTGCCAGCTCACCGGGGGGACAGGGTTCGGAAGGCAATGGCTACACCTTC
TRBV5-5	TRBJ2-1	TRBD2	.	CASSAWTSGNNEQFF	TGTGCCAGCAGCGCCTGGACTAGCGGGAACAATGAGCAGTTCTTC
TRBV5-1	TRBJ2-5	TRBD1	.	CASSLQGEGETQYF	TGCGCCAGCAGCTTACAGGGGGAAGGGGAGACCCAGTACTTC
TRBV6-5	TRBJ1-2	.	.	CASSYDSSSGYTF	TGTGCCAGCAGTTACGACAGCTCCTCGGGCTACACCTTC
TRBV7-9	TRBJ1-4	TRBD1	once	CASSLMQGGDEKLFF	TGTGCCAGCAGCCTGATGCAAGGGGGCGATGAAAAACTGTTTTTT
TRBV6-6	TRBJ2-1	.	.	CASSYPGQTNEQFF	TGTGCCAGCAGTTACCCGGGACAAACGAATGAGCAGTTCTTC
TRBV7-8	TRBJ2-3	TRBD2	.	CASSLTSGVGGTQYF	TGTGCCAGCAGCTTAACTAGCGGGGTTGGGGGTACGCAGTATTTT
TRBV18	TRBJ2-2	TRBD2	.	CASSPQSSGGTGELFF	TGTGCCAGCTCACCACAATCTAGCGGCGGCACCGGGGAGCTGTTTTTT
TRBV27	TRBJ1-3	TRBD1	.	CASSLSTGGGNTIYF	TGTGCCAGCAGTTTATCGACAGGGGGCGGAAACACCATATATTTT
TRBV4-1	TRBJ2-7	.	.	CASSHSGGNYEQYF	TGCGCCAGCAGCCACAGCGGAGGGAACTACGAGCAGTACTTC
TRBV7-2	TRBJ2-1	TRBD2	.	CASSRGLAGRASGNEQFF	TGTGCCAGCAGCCGCGGACTAGCGGGAAGAGCCTCCGGCAATGAGCAGTTCTTC
TRBV19	TRBJ2-2	.	.	CASRPSGTGGTGELFF	TGTGCCAGTAGGCCCTCCGGGACCGGGGGCACCGGGGAGCTGTTTTTT
TRBV4-3	TRBJ2-2	.	.	CASSHGLPKNTGELFF	TGCGCCAGCAGCCATGGACTACCCAAGAACACCGGGGAGCTGTTTTTT
TRBV7-2	TRBJ1-1	.	.	CASSLGPGQEAFF	TGTGCCAGCAGCTTGGGACCGGGACAAGAAGCTTTCTTT
TRBV7-2	TRBJ2-3	TRBD2	once	CASSPPSGRRADTQYF	TGTGCCAGCAGTCCACCTAGCGGCCGACGGGCAGATACGCAGTATTTT
TRBV2	TRBJ2-5	TRBD2	.	CASGGTSGRQTQYF	TGTGCCAGCGGTGGGACTAGCGGGAGGCAGACCCAGTACTTC
TRBV9	TRBJ2-1	TRBD2	.	CASSVDGRAAEQFF	TGTGCCAGCAGCGTAGACGGGAGGGCGGCTGAGCAGTTCTTC
TRBV4-2	TRBJ2-2	.	.	CASSQVGGADTGELFF	TGTGCCAGCAGCCAAGTCGGGGGAGCGGACACCGGGGAGCTGTTTTTT
TRBV24-1	TRBJ2-6	.	.	CATSESGSGFSGANVLTF	TGTGCCACCAGTGAATCCGGGAGCGGATTTTCTGGGGCCAACGTCCTGACTTTC
TRBV29-1	TRBJ1-5	TRBD1	.	CSVGQGSNQPQHF	TGCAGCGTCGGACAGGGGAGCAATCAGCCCCAGCATTTT
TRBV7-9	TRBJ1-2	.	.	CASSPGDSNYGYTF	TGTGCCAGCAGCCCGGGTGACAGCAACTATGGCTACACCTTC
TRBV4-1	TRBJ2-1	.	.	CASSQLDLGFGSYNEQFF	TGCGCCAGCAGCCAGTTAGATTTGGGCTTTGGATCCTACAATGAGCAGTTCTTC
TRBV2	TRBJ1-6	TRBD1	.	CASLDRGGSPLHF	TGTGCCAGCCTGGACAGGGGGGGTTCACCCCTCCACTTT
TRBV5-1	TRBJ2-1	TRBD2	.	CASRQGLAGTLYNEQFF	TGCGCCAGCAGACAAGGACTAGCGGGGACCCTCTACAATGAGCAGTTCTTC
TRBV12-3/TRBV12-4	TRBJ1-1	.	.	CASSLAGTSEAFF	TGTGCCAGCAGTTTAGCCGGGACATCGGAAGCTTTCTTT